Listed below are T cell receptor beta chains from one sample, sequenced in a study of OX40 agonist ivuxolimab in advanced cancers. The data were produced by immunoSEQ multiplex PCR, yet TCRdb's version contains in-frame clones alone and is incomplete. The table lists 55,000 to 75,000 clones, around 80% of them singletons. The material sequenced was CD4+ or CD8+ T cells sorted from blood, taken in a trial of the OX40 agonist ivuxolimab. All receptors come from an adult with an advanced solid tumor such as melanoma, head and neck, liver or kidney cancer. The CDR3 runs from the conserved cysteine through the conserved F or W. The order of the fields is V gene, J gene, CDR3 protein.

v_call: TRBV25-1; j_call: TRBJ2-1; cdr3_aa: CASRTTYNEQFF
v_call: TRBV6-1; j_call: TRBJ2-2; cdr3_aa: CASSSEGGIGELFF
v_call: TRBV29-1; j_call: TRBJ1-3; cdr3_aa: CSVASDSGNTIYF
v_call: TRBV7-9; j_call: TRBJ1-3; cdr3_aa: CASSRPQNTIYF
v_call: TRBV9; j_call: TRBJ2-7; cdr3_aa: CASSVNTASYEQYF
v_call: TRBV10-3; j_call: TRBJ2-1; cdr3_aa: CAISTSGGYNEQFF
v_call: TRBV6-1; j_call: TRBJ2-3; cdr3_aa: CASGVGVGTDTQYF
v_call: TRBV2; j_call: TRBJ1-4; cdr3_aa: CASSDLGQGDEKLFF
v_call: TRBV19; j_call: TRBJ1-5; cdr3_aa: CASADREVQPQHF
v_call: TRBV5-6; j_call: TRBJ2-1; cdr3_aa: CASSFTQGFPSSYNEQFF
v_call: TRBV7-2; j_call: TRBJ2-1; cdr3_aa: CASSRPGALEQFF
v_call: TRBV15; j_call: TRBJ2-7; cdr3_aa: CATSFGGTSGSYEQYF
v_call: TRBV5-1; j_call: TRBJ1-2; cdr3_aa: CASSLDPDRRMDYGYTF
v_call: TRBV2; j_call: TRBJ1-1; cdr3_aa: CASIPATAGTEAFF
v_call: TRBV19; j_call: TRBJ1-1; cdr3_aa: CASSIERKGREAFF
v_call: TRBV6-1; j_call: TRBJ2-2; cdr3_aa: CASIIENTGELFF
v_call: TRBV2; j_call: TRBJ1-6; cdr3_aa: CASSNTGFPYNSPLHF
v_call: TRBV11-1; j_call: TRBJ1-1; cdr3_aa: CASSLLGGDTEAFF
v_call: TRBV30; j_call: TRBJ1-2; cdr3_aa: CAWSVAGSVPLGYTF
v_call: TRBV5-1; j_call: TRBJ2-1; cdr3_aa: CASSLRQSSYNEQFF
v_call: TRBV7-7; j_call: TRBJ2-1; cdr3_aa: CASSLGGGNEQFF
v_call: TRBV2; j_call: TRBJ1-6; cdr3_aa: CASSRKDDSPLHF
v_call: TRBV19; j_call: TRBJ1-4; cdr3_aa: CASSRDRFDEKLFF
v_call: TRBV9; j_call: TRBJ2-3; cdr3_aa: CASSPRDVSSHTQYF
v_call: TRBV11-2; j_call: TRBJ2-1; cdr3_aa: CASSSVKGKGEQFF
v_call: TRBV5-1; j_call: TRBJ1-2; cdr3_aa: CASSLAPAGGTTNYGYTF
v_call: TRBV19; j_call: TRBJ1-1; cdr3_aa: CASSIDRNTEAFF
v_call: TRBV2; j_call: TRBJ1-4; cdr3_aa: CASQGVYGEKLFF
v_call: TRBV13; j_call: TRBJ2-1; cdr3_aa: CASSLPPGLAGHNEQFF
v_call: TRBV27; j_call: TRBJ2-5; cdr3_aa: CASSPQGDQETQYF
v_call: TRBV5-1; j_call: TRBJ2-1; cdr3_aa: CASSLGLAAYNEQFF
v_call: TRBV28; j_call: TRBJ1-1; cdr3_aa: CASSLWPIQGQGTEAFF
v_call: TRBV5-6; j_call: TRBJ2-5; cdr3_aa: CASSRGWTQYF
v_call: TRBV21-1; j_call: TRBJ2-1; cdr3_aa: CASSERGEGGEQFF
v_call: TRBV29-1; j_call: TRBJ2-7; cdr3_aa: CSVGAEVREQYF
v_call: TRBV2; j_call: TRBJ1-6; cdr3_aa: CASSELAGSNSPLHF
v_call: TRBV5-1; j_call: TRBJ2-2; cdr3_aa: CASSFGGTNTGELFF
v_call: TRBV4-3; j_call: TRBJ1-6; cdr3_aa: CASSQVRGYNSPLHF
v_call: TRBV10-3; j_call: TRBJ2-7; cdr3_aa: CAISGSPLAGGADYEQYF
v_call: TRBV2; j_call: TRBJ2-2; cdr3_aa: CASSVGAGHTGELFF
v_call: TRBV4-1; j_call: TRBJ1-4; cdr3_aa: CASSQVGGTRNEKLFF
v_call: TRBV18; j_call: TRBJ2-1; cdr3_aa: CASSPPIGQGTYNEQFF
v_call: TRBV6-1; j_call: TRBJ2-3; cdr3_aa: CASKPPARTDTQYF
v_call: TRBV19; j_call: TRBJ1-4; cdr3_aa: CASSSVGATNEKLFF
v_call: TRBV7-9; j_call: TRBJ1-1; cdr3_aa: CASSVDTAMNTEAFF
v_call: TRBV7-3; j_call: TRBJ2-1; cdr3_aa: CASSSRGNSYNEQFF
v_call: TRBV9; j_call: TRBJ2-3; cdr3_aa: CASSVDPADTQYF
v_call: TRBV7-8; j_call: TRBJ2-5; cdr3_aa: CASSRGGQHQETQYF